A single sample gave rise to the 30 T cell receptor beta chains below, sequenced in a study of blood T cells in healthy people across ages. Sample-barcoded 5' priming and a J-beta primer mix drove a second PCR of about 6 to 11 cycles. TCRdb reprocessed the 5' RACE reads with MiXCR, giving one entry per CDR3 protein. This sample has roughly 640,000 distinct CDR3 sequences, with under 30% found just once. Material for sequencing was blood. These receptors came from a woman at least 80 years old in good health.

This clonotype was counted a few times. One base away lies a much larger clone, so this may be a sequencing read error. This chain joins TRBV28 and TRBJ2-7; 8 bases fit TRBD2. Per germline, CDR1 MDHEN and CDR2 SYDVKM. J lost 7 bases, V lost 7 bases, and 6 bases had no gene match. The CDR3 is 12 amino acids. CDR3 bases: TGTGCCAGCACCGGGGGGGCCTTTGAGCAGTACTTC. This translates into CASTGGAFEQYF. Full variable domain (outside the CDR3, taken from reference TRBV28 and TRBJ2-7): DVKVTQSSRYLVKRTGEKVFLECVQDMDHENMFWYRQDPGLGLRLIYFSYDVKMKEKGDIPEGYSVSREKKERFSLILESASTNQTSMYLCASTGGAFEQYFGPGTRLTVT.

The V gene is TRBV5-1, the J gene TRBJ2-3, with 15 bases matching TRBD2. Germline V gene data show CDR1 as SGHRS and CDR2 as YFSETQ. The CDR3 covers 18 residues. V dropped 3 bases and J dropped 1; count of bases not matched to a gene: 6. The CDR3 loop reads CASSWGTSGRMGTDTQYF. DNA of the CDR3: TGCGCCAGCAGCTGGGGGACTAGCGGGAGGATGGGCACAGATACGCAGTATTTT.

There are many counts of this clonotype. The gene calls are TRBV20-1 and TRBJ2-1; the match to TRBD2 covers 8 bases. The germline CDR1 and CDR2 sequences are DFQATT and SNEGSKA (reference sequence). The CDR3 contains 16 residues. The V gene end was trimmed by 0 bases and the J gene end by 0 bases; junction bases not matched to a gene: 4. The CDR3 sequence is CSARDSLAGSYNEQFF. Here the CDR3 DNA reads TGCAGTGCTAGAGATAGTCTAGCGGGCTCCTACAATGAGCAGTTCTTC.

The rearrangement joins TRBV7-2 to TRBJ2-7; no clear D. The V gene lost 7 bases and the J gene lost 2 bases, with 12 bases spanning the gap. Germline CDR1 is SGHTA and CDR2 is FQGNSA. This CDR3 is 13 amino acids long. The CDR3 nucleotides are TGTGCCAGCACTCAGGCCCTCACCTACGAGCAGTACTTC. Its protein is CASTQALTYEQYF.

This clonotype was seen repeatedly, ten times or more. The chain is built from TRBV10-3 and TRBJ2-5, with D possibly TRBD1 on 5 matching bases. The V gene's germline CDR1 is ENHRY and CDR2 SYGVKD. CDR3 length: 14 amino acids. Trimming stripped 8 bases from V and 1 base from J, with 14 bases between. In DNA, the CDR3 is TGTGCCATCTCGGCCGACAGCTCCCAAGAGACCCAGTACTTC. Amino acids: CAISADSSQETQYF.

This rearrangement joins TRBV7-2 to TRBJ2-1; maybe TRBD2 (6 bases). The CDR3 runs to 13 residues. The germline V gene encodes CDR1 SGHTA and CDR2 FQGNSA. V shed 6 bases and J shed 9 bases, with 15 bases lying between them. CDR3 coding DNA: TGTGCCAGCAGAGAGAGACTAGTCTCTGAGCAGTTCTTC. It yields the protein CASRERLVSEQFF. The entire variable domain, with the rest obtained from reference TRBV7-2 and TRBJ2-1, is as follows: GAGVSQSPSNKVTEKGKDVELRCDPISGHTALYWYRQSLGQGLEFLIYFQGNSAPDKSGLPSDRFSAERTGGSVSTLTIQRTQQEDSAVYLCASRERLVSEQFFGPGTRLTVL.

This clonotype was observed once. The chain couples TRBV20-1 to TRBJ2-5; TRBD2 is a possible D gene (6 bases). Trimming shortened V by 6 bases and J by 9 bases, and 14 bases separated the two germline ends. The CDR3 loop spans 11 amino acids. CDR1 is DFQATT, CDR2 SNEGSKA, per germline (reference sequence). In DNA, the CDR3 is TGCAGTGCAACCCCGTCGGGGGCCCAGTACTTC. Encoded protein: CSATPSGAQYF.

A few counts support this clonotype. This may be a read error, as it is one base from a much larger clone. The rearrangement joins TRBV11-2 to TRBJ2-4, with D perhaps matching TRBD2 (6 bases). The CDR3 contains 14 residues. The V end was cut by 5 bases, the J end by 13 bases, with 21 bases between. Germline V CDR1 and CDR2: SGHAT, FQNNGV. The chain's CDR3 is CASSPIGSYNEQYF. Here the CDR3 DNA reads TGTGCCAGCAGCCCAATCGGGAGCTACAATGAGCAGTACTTC.

This clonotype was counted at least ten times. The V call is TRBV7-2, the J call TRBJ2-3; D not resolved. The germline gives CDR1 SGHTA, CDR2 FQGNSA. V dropped 5 bases and J dropped 6 bases, with 12 bases sitting between them. The CDR3 is 13 residues long. The CDR3 region has the DNA TGTGCCAGCAGCCAAATCGTGGTTGATACGCAGTATTTT. Protein sequence: CASSQIVVDTQYF.

This clonotype was picked up a small number of times. V usage is TRBV7-6 and J usage is TRBJ2-5; D may be TRBD2 (6 bases). V lost 1 base and J lost 11, with 17 bases in between. The CDR3 spans 14 residues. CDR1 is SGHVS and CDR2 is FNYEAQ in the germline V gene. The CDR3 bases are TGTGCCAGCAGCTTAGTTGGAGGGTCGGGTGAGCAGTACTTC. This encodes CASSLVGGSGEQYF. Together with reference TRBV7-6 and TRBJ2-5, the CDR3 gives the full variable domain: GAGVSQSPRYKVTKRGQDVALRCDPISGHVSLYWYRQALGQGPEFLTYFNYEAQQDKSGLPNDRFSAERPEGSISTLTIQRTEQRDSAMYRCASSLVGGSGEQYFGPGTRLLVL.

This clonotype has ten or more counts. The chain is built from TRBV5-1 and TRBJ2-7, with a tentative D call TRBD1 (6 bases). The V end lost 2 bases, the J end lost 0 bases, and 12 bases lay between the germline ends. The CDR3 covers 15 residues. Germline V gene data show CDR1 as SGHRS and CDR2 as YFSETQ. The CDR3 is CASSFSGTPSYEQYF. As DNA, the CDR3 is TGCGCCAGCAGCTTTTCCGGGACACCCTCCTACGAGCAGTACTTC.

This clonotype has ten or more counts. This chain uses TRBV20-1 with TRBJ2-7; no clear D gene. V lost 6 bases to trimming and J lost 2 bases, with 14 bases between them. Looked up from germline, CDR1 is DFQATT and CDR2 is SNEGSKA (reference sequence). The CDR3 is made up of 13 amino acids. CDR3: CSASPARTYEQYF. CDR3 DNA: TGCAGTGCCAGCCCCGCCAGGACCTACGAGCAGTACTTC.

This clonotype occurred many times. This chain uses TRBV7-2 with TRBJ2-1; D is unresolved. CDR3 length: 13 residues. Germline V gene sequence: CDR1 SGHTA, CDR2 FQGNSA. Between the trimmed V and J ends, which lost 5 bases and 4 bases, there was a span of 9 bases. The CDR3 region is CASSRDIYNEQFF. CDR3 DNA: TGTGCCAGCAGCCGAGACATTTACAATGAGCAGTTCTTC.

Many counts were recorded for this clonotype. This chain uses TRBV3-1 with TRBJ2-1, with 8 bases matching TRBD2. Losses at the gene ends were 4 bases for V and 1 base for J; bases not matched to a gene: 6. The CDR3 extends over 16 amino acids. The germline gives CDR1 LGHDT, CDR2 YNNKEL (reference sequence). The CDR3 is CASSPGGGSSYNEQFF. The CDR3 DNA reads TGTGCCAGCAGCCCGGGGGGGGGATCTTCCTACAATGAGCAGTTCTTC.

Many counts were recorded for this clonotype. CDR3: CASSYGLKGNTGELFF. CDR3 nucleotides: TGTGCCAGCAGTTATGGGCTCAAAGGGAACACCGGGGAGCTGTTTTTT. This rearrangement joins TRBV6-6 to TRBJ2-2, with D uncertain. CDR3 size: 16 residues. Germline V CDR1 and CDR2: MNHNY, SVGAGI (reference sequence). V lost 3 bases, J lost 1 base, and 12 bases lay in between.

This chain connects TRBV18 to TRBJ2-6; possibly TRBD1 for D (5 bases). The V end lost 1 base, the J end lost 2 bases, and 9 bases lay between the germline ends. Per the germline V gene, CDR1 is KGHSH and CDR2 is LQKENI. The CDR3 is 16 residues long. The CDR3: CASSPRGRAGANVLTF. The CDR3 DNA reads as TGTGCCAGCTCACCACGGGGCAGGGCTGGGGCCAACGTCCTGACTTTC.

Note on this clonotype: A read error is possible here, since a much larger clone lies one base away. Lacking the conserved final phenylalanine or tryptophan, this CDR3 likely reflects a read error. The J gene is TRBJ1-4, the V gene TRBV20-1; D uncertain. The germline gives CDR1 DFQATT, CDR2 SNEGSKA (reference sequence). This CDR3 spans 14 amino acids. Deletions cut 0 bases from V and 8 bases from J, with 13 bases between. The CDR3 reads CSAREGPSREKLFL. CDR3 DNA: TGCAGTGCTAGAGAAGGGCCCTCGAGGGAAAAACTGTTTTTG.

Turning to this clonotype: It may be a read error: a sequence one base away is much more abundant. The chain links TRBV7-6 to TRBJ2-3; tentatively, D is TRBD1 (7 bases). The germline gives CDR1 SGHVS, CDR2 FNYEAQ. The CDR3 runs to 16 residues. Trimming left V 1 base short and J 1 base short, with 12 bases between. DNA for the CDR3: TGTGCCAGCAGCTTAGTGGCCAGGGGGGGCACAGATACGCAGTATTTT. This sequence encodes CASSLVARGGTDTQYF.

V and J are TRBV7-8 and TRBJ2-3; 10 bases line up with TRBD2. V was clipped by 5 bases and J by 2 bases; unmatched bases: 10. The CDR3 is 17 amino acids. In germline, CDR1 is SGHVS, CDR2 FQNEAQ. CDR3 nucleotides: TGTGCCAGCAGCAATGAGCGGGGGGGATATTCCACAGATACGCAGTATTTT. Its translation is CASSNERGGYSTDTQYF.

This clonotype occurred a few times. This chain connects TRBV5-1 to TRBJ2-1, with 13 nucleotides matching TRBD2. Germline V gives CDR1 SGHRS, CDR2 YFSETQ. The V and J ends lost 5 bases and 3 bases, in that order; junction bases with no gene match: 5. The CDR3 sequence is 16 residues long. The CDR3 DNA sequence: TGCGCCAGCAGGTCCGGGACTAGCGGGGTCTACAATGAGCAGTTCTTC. Translated, it gives CASRSGTSGVYNEQFF. Based on the CDR3 plus reference TRBV5-1 and TRBJ2-1, the full variable domain is KAGVTQTPRYLIKTRGQQVTLSCSPISGHRSVSWYQQTPGQGLQFLFEYFSETQRNKGNFPGRFSGRQFSNSRSEMNVSTLELGDSALYLCASRSGTSGVYNEQFFGPGTRLTVL.

This clonotype occurred many times. This rearrangement joins TRBV3-1 to TRBJ2-7, with TRBD1 as a possible D gene (9 bases). The CDR3 spans 15 residues. Germline V gene data show CDR1 as LGHDT and CDR2 as YNNKEL (reference sequence). Deletions cut 4 bases from V and 6 bases from J, with 19 bases between. This CDR3 is CASSRGGTGQSEQYF. DNA for the CDR3: TGTGCCAGCAGCCGCGGGGGGACAGGGCAAAGCGAGCAGTACTTC.

This clonotype came up a few times. This chain links TRBV7-8 with TRBJ1-2; 7 bases match TRBD1. This CDR3 region has 14 residues. Trimming cost V 3 bases and J 6 bases; bases outside gene matches: 7. The germline CDR1 and CDR2 sequences are SGHVS and FQNEAQ. The DNA of the CDR3 is TGTGCCAGCAGCTTCGTGGGAGGGGGCCATGGCTACACCTTC. Translated: CASSFVGGGHGYTF.

This clonotype was found a few times. The chain combines TRBV5-1 with TRBJ2-2; D gene uncertain. This CDR3 comprises 14 residues. Deletions cut 0 bases from V and 7 bases from J, with 10 bases between. Germline-derived CDR1 and CDR2 are SGHRS and YFSETQ. CDR3: CASSLAEIRGELFF. The CDR3 nucleotides read TGCGCCAGCAGCTTGGCTGAGATTCGCGGGGAGCTGTTTTTT.

This clonotype occurred many times. This chain uses TRBV15 with TRBJ2-3; 11 positions agree with TRBD2. The CDR3 extends over 16 amino acids. Per the germline V gene, CDR1 is LNHNV and CDR2 is YYDKDF (reference sequence). The ends lost 4 bases at V and 6 bases at J; junction bases unmatched: 9. The CDR3: CATSTRLAGRSDTQYF. In nucleotides, the CDR3 is TGTGCCACCAGCACTAGACTAGCGGGGCGATCGGATACGCAGTATTTT.

Concerning this clonotype itself: A read error may be the cause here, since a much bigger clone is one base away. The chain recombines TRBV5-5 with TRBJ2-1; D possibly corresponds to TRBD1 (6 bases). The end of the DNA is better explained by TRBJ2-7, so the J call may be wrong. This CDR3 has 16 residues. Per the germline V gene, CDR1 is SGHKS and CDR2 is YYEKEE (reference sequence). CDR3 residues: CASRPLGGGSYNEQYF. The CDR3 DNA reads TGTGCCAGCAGACCCTTAGGTGGGGGCTCCTACAATGAGCAGTACTTC.

This clonotype was seen at least ten times. The chain recombines TRBV20-1 with TRBJ1-2, with D possibly TRBD1 on 5 matching bases. The CDR3 runs 15 residues. Trimming took 5 bases from V and 4 from J, leaving 20 bases between them. Looked up from germline, CDR1 is DFQATT and CDR2 is SNEGSKA (reference sequence). In nucleotides, the CDR3 is TGCAGTGCTTACGGAGAGATCCAGGGTCTCTATGGCTACACCTTC. It yields the protein CSAYGEIQGLYGYTF.

This clonotype has just a few counts. The V call is TRBV14, the J call TRBJ2-1, with D perhaps TRBD1 or TRBD2 (6 bases each). The germline gives CDR1 SGHDN, CDR2 FVKESK. This CDR3 region has 14 residues. Trimming cost V 5 bases and J 6 bases, with 14 bases left between them. CDR3 nucleotides: TGTGCCAGCAGCTTTCCCGGGGGCGTCAATGAGCAGTTCTTC. Its translation is CASSFPGGVNEQFF.

The V gene is TRBV18, the J gene TRBJ2-1; D might be TRBD2 (5 bases). Trimming left V 2 bases short and J 8 bases short, with 16 bases between. CDR1 KGHSH and CDR2 LQKENI come from the germline V gene. This CDR3 comprises 15 residues. The CDR3 nucleotides are TGTGCCAGCTCACCAACGCCCCCCCAGAGGGATGAGCAGTTCTTC. Residues: CASSPTPPQRDEQFF. Full variable domain (missing parts from reference TRBV18 and TRBJ2-1): NAGVMQNPRHLVRRRGQEARLRCSPMKGHSHVYWYRQLPEEGLKFMVYLQKENIIDESGMPKERFSAEFPKEGPSILRIQQVVRGDSAAYFCASSPTPPQRDEQFFGPGTRLTVL.

At least ten counts were recorded for this clonotype. The J gene is TRBJ2-1, the V gene TRBV2; D is unclear. The length of the CDR3 is 13 residues. The V and J ends lost 5 bases and 5 bases respectively, with 10 bases between them. The V gene's germline CDR1 is SNHLY and CDR2 FYNNEI. The CDR3: CASSPLDHNEQFF. In DNA form, the CDR3 reads TGTGCCAGCAGTCCCCTAGATCACAATGAGCAGTTCTTC.

This clonotype was detected many times. This rearrangement joins TRBV9 to TRBJ1-2; D not certain. Trimming took 0 bases from V and 10 from J, leaving 10 bases between them. This CDR3 has 12 residues. From germline, CDR1 is SGDLS and CDR2 YYNGEE. CDR3 nucleotide sequence: TGTGCCAGCAGCGTAGCTATAGGCCCCTACACCTTC. Its translation: CASSVAIGPYTF.